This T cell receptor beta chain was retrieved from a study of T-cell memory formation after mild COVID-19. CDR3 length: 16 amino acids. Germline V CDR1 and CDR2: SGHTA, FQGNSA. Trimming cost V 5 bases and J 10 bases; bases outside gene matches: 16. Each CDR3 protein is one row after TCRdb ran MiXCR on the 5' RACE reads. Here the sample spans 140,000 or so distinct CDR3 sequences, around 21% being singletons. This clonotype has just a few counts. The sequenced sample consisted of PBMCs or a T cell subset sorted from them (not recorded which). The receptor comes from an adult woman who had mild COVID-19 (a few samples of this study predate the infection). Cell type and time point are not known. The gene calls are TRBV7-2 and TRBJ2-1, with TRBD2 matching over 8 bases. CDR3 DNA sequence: TGTGCCAGCAGCACGGGACTAGTGGGGGTATTGCCGGAGCAGTTCTTC. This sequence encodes CASSTGLVGVLPEQFF.